The following is a TCR beta chain sequence with its context. Its specificity is unknown. The assay was immunoSEQ multiplex PCR, and TCRdb's table has in-frame clones only and misses some. The data contain 90,000 or so clones, 65% to 90% of them seen just once; the ten biggest clones take up approximately 8%. The data belong to a study of T cell responses to AZD1222 COVID-19 vaccine. Study-wide points: Rises in breadth and depth of Spike-specific TCRs came after two AZD1222 doses. Donors in the cohort were predominantly white British and more often female, and clonal diversity was possibly underestimated.

Material: peripheral blood, obtained on day 0 of AZD1222 vaccination. The TCR sequence derives from an adult in good health.

The CDR3 coding sequence is TGTGCCAGCAGTGATAGTGGATATAGCAATCAGCCCCAGCATTTT. Its protein is CASSDSGYSNQPQHF. The chain has TRBV6-1 and TRBJ1-5; D is unresolved. The CDR3 runs 15 residues. V dropped 3 bases and J dropped 0 bases, with 9 bases sitting between them. Germline V gene data show CDR1 as MNHNS and CDR2 as SASEGT.